This T cell receptor (beta chain) was sequenced during a study of T cells in Graves' hyperthyroidism and ophthalmopathy (dated by TCRdb to between 2018 and 2020). About the investigation overall: To identify distinguishing TCR V-J signatures, a discovery cohort of about 100 patients was used, comprising some 45 with Graves' ophthalmopathy and around 57 with stable Graves' hyperthyroidism. Prospective prediction of ophthalmopathy was tested in an independent validation cohort consisting of fewer than 20 hyperthyroidism patients and 15 to 17 patients who later progressed to ophthalmopathy. The 100 discovery patients were randomly split 7:3 into training and test sets. In addition, the study compared T-cell repertoires in thyroid tissue and in blood from roughly six Graves' hyperthyroidism patients. After blood sampling, hyperthyroidism patients were treated with methimazole at a starting dose of 30 mg daily, and ophthalmopathy patients were treated with high-dose intravenous methylprednisolone. TCR Vbeta CDR3 sequencing of 140 or so peripheral blood samples (43 ophthalmopathy, about 75 hyperthyroidism and roughly 17 progressor patients) is reported in the paper. Beyond this particular receptor, the publication reports: Most expanded thyroid clonotypes (frequency above 0.001) were also detected in blood, a finding suggesting that blood repertoires may reflect thyroid immune responses. In cross-validation, a model built on a 13 V-J signature told ophthalmopathy apart from stable hyperthyroidism with 85% to 90% sensitivity and approximately 81% specificity, and in testing the same model reached 80%/75%. In validation, the model predicted progression to ophthalmopathy a median of approximately 6.6 months before onset, with around 70% sensitivity and nearly 75% specificity. No statistical method was used to set the sample size in advance, and investigators knew the group allocation.

The TCR beta CDR3 regions were amplified from RNA transcripts. The first round of RT-PCR for the TCR CDR3 was performed with the HTBI primer set and the Qiagen OneStep RT-PCR kit. A second multiplex PCR round built the libraries, followed by size selection and purification. The libraries were sequenced on an Illumina HiSeq2000 using paired-end 100 bp reads. The study's processing was this. SOAPnuke was used to process the raw data, throwing out any read that contained adapters or uncalled bases, had a mean Phred below 15, or lacked an exact constant-primer or identifier match. COPE v1.2.5 was used to merge high-quality paired reads, and clonotypes were defined as unique nucleotide sequences. MiTCR v1.1 was used to align the clonotypes against IMGT TRBV, TRBD and TRBJ reference segments. The analysis was restricted to V-J combinations with a frequency above 0.0001, which together covered 99% to 99.2% of the repertoires. A TCS score was defined as the ratio between F50 (clonal expansion) and ExV (chaos), using BLOSUM62-based TCRdist between CDR3 peptides within each V-J. Welch's t-statistics and random forest reduced roughly 530 V-J features to 10 to 15, which were used in a naive Bayes classifier (R e1071). The similarity between thyroid and blood repertoires was quantified using the Morisita-Horn index. The public reads were reprocessed in TCRdb via fastp at Q25 and MiXCR, keeping in-frame beta chains. Rows with one shared CDR3 protein collapse into an entry with the most common genes and DNA. The authors' filters were not applied to this entry. For this sample there are 480,000 or so distinct CDR3 sequences; 46% appear just once. The leading ten clones occupy 44% of the sample.

Patients with uncontrolled infections, other autoimmune diseases, pregnancy or lactation were excluded. Diagnoses relied on clinical symptoms, serum thyroxine and TRAb, thyroid ultrasound and orbital computed tomography. Total RNA was extracted with Trizol reagent, and quality was checked on an Agilent 2100 Bioanalyzer. This clonotype was picked up a small number of times. The clone's antigen remains unknown. No much larger clonotype is one base removed from it; base qualities were not supplied. The CDR3 starts with the cysteine, ends with the phenylalanine, and has 20 residues. Here the CDR3 DNA is all that survives: 60 bases in frame from base 1. The germline V end is reduced by 3 bases and the J end by 3 bases; junction bases left unmatched: 17. CDR1 and CDR2 (SGHDN, FVKESK) derive from the germline V gene.

This TCR was sampled from an adult woman with Graves' disease, either hyperthyroidism or ophthalmopathy (not recorded which). This chain joins TRBV14 to TRBJ2-7; 13 junctional bases match TRBD2. Sequencing input: peripheral blood or thyroid tissue (not recorded which). The sequenced DNA: TGTGCCAGCAGCCAGTCGTGGGGGACTAGCGGGAAAAACCCCCTCTACGAGCAGTACTTC. It translates to CASSQSWGTSGKNPLYEQYF.